This TCR beta chain is drawn from a study of beta chain features in type 1 diabetes (dated by TCRdb to 2017 to 2018). At the level of the whole study: Mean age, gender distribution, total cell number and subset yield were not different between patients and healthy donors. Across all samples, fewer than 110,000,000 sorted cells were examined, and cell number per subset correlated strongly with RNA yield. Whereas all 28 donors provided naive and central memory subsets, regulatory and stem cell-like memory subsets were isolated from just 8 patients and roughly eight healthy donors. In the study, recently diagnosed type 1 diabetes patients and matched healthy donors were compared on the TCRB repertoires of their sorted circulating CD4+ T cell subsets. Overall study results and their limits: Only small numbers of individuals were included in the HLA sub-analyses, which left unresolved whether HLA type had any influence on TCRB rearrangement. Shorter templates might be favored by PCR, yet because patient and control samples were amplified and corrected together, any such skew would affect both groups equally. Patients with type 1 diabetes made fewer insertions and deleted more nucleotides at VDJ recombination sites, implying thymic rearrangement abnormalities. In all four CD4+ subsets, TCRB CDR3 length was moderately but significantly shorter in type 1 diabetes patients. Sequencing cDNA rather than genomic DNA could over-represent highly expressing activated cells, although activation and CD3 levels did not differ between groups. Naive, central memory and regulatory TCRB repertoires appeared more similar among patients than among healthy donors.

Each donor gave one peripheral blood draw, around 0.12 L on average, collected into heparinised tubes. Naive, central memory, regulatory and stem cell-like memory CD4+ T cells were sorted on a BD FACSAria II using a panel including CD45RO, CCR7, CD25, CD127, CD95 and CD27. Every sorted population had a purity above 95%. PBMCs were isolated right away by Lymphoprep density gradient centrifugation and were stained directly, without culture. So that batch effects would be minimized, each experiment stained and sorted samples in pairs, pairing one healthy donor with one patient. All of the isolated RNA was reverse transcribed with the High Capacity cDNA Reverse Transcription Kit, so expressed TCRB transcripts were sequenced. Naive, central memory and regulatory T cell samples underwent deep immunoSEQ sequencing, averaging about 3.57 million total reads per sample. After sorted cells were lysed in RLT buffer, RNA was extracted with DNase-treated RNeasy Micro or Mini kits, with the choice depending on cell number. To prevent cross-contamination, every cell subset was processed on its own, while patient and healthy donor samples were processed together. Using the immunoSEQ multiplex PCR, TCRB sequences were amplified from cDNA into 87-bp fragments spanning the CDR3 region. The amplicons were sequenced using the Illumina HiSeq platform. The authors' pipeline ran thus. Synthetic template baselines were used to correct PCR bias computationally, reads within Hamming distance 2 were collapsed together, and singletons that could not be merged were discarded. Reads were aligned to IMGT to assign V, D and J genes, CDR3 length, and insertions or deletions at six rearrangement sites. Clonotype counts were normalized to sorted cell number within each subset before computing true diversity and Gini coefficients with the tcR R package. The overlap coefficient, calculated on TCRB nucleotide sequences, was used to measure repertoire sharing. Out-of-frame TCRB sequences from naive cells were analyzed as a proxy for the pre-selection repertoire. Held by TCRdb, this immuneACCESS table contains in-frame sequences only and omits some clones. Under half of the omission traces to an unresolved V gene where checked; the cause of the rest is unknown. V, J and clone size are taken as reported in that table, and D and trimming were inferred from the DNA itself. The sample contains 400,000 to 550,000 clones, 10% to 12% of them found a single time. The ten largest clonotypes hold around 0.05% of the sample.

This clone was recorded a few times. Its antigen is still unknown. No much larger clone is present one base from it, and per-base qualities are unavailable. The sequencing sample was made of naive CD4+ T cells from blood. This specimen's cell subset or site label, interpreted: true naive CD4+ T cells. The source is a woman younger than 35 in good health.

Here is the DNA: TGCGCCAGCAGCAAGTCCGGGACTAGCGGGACTGGCACAGATACGCAGTATTTT. It encodes CASSKSGTSGTGTDTQYF. The sequence joins TRBV5-1 to TRBJ2-3; 13 bases in the junction line up with TRBD2. The germline V gene supplies CDR1 SGHRS and CDR2 YFSETQ. The CDR3 measures 18 amino acids from cysteine to phenylalanine. Only the CDR3 region is kept as DNA, spanning 54 bases read in frame from base 1. V is trimmed back by 4 bases and J by 1 base, and the junction contains 9 bases that no gene match accounts for. The full variable domain, completed from the reference TRBV5-1 and TRBJ2-3 proteins outside the CDR3, reads KAGVTQTPRYLIKTRGQQVTLSCSPISGHRSVSWYQQTPGQGLQFLFEYFSETQRNKGNFPGRFSGRQFSNSRSEMNVSTLELGDSALYLCASSKSGTSGTGTDTQYFGPGTRLTVL.